Detailed here is one T cell receptor (beta chain). Trimming removed 7 bases from V and 3 bases from J, with 18 bases in between. The CDR3 covers 14 residues. CDR1 is GTSNPN and CDR2 is SVGIG in the germline V gene (reference sequence). These data are taken from a study of early stage breast cancer tumors. This table comes from immunoSEQ multiplex PCR, and its TCRdb copy is limited to in-frame clones, with some not included. Here the sample spans some 20,000 clones, around 80% being singletons. The rearrangement uses TRBV30 and TRBJ1-1; TRBD1 might be the D (6 bases). Specimen: blood. The sequence came from a person aged 65 to 85 with breast cancer. The CDR3, as DNA: TGTGCCTTCAGACAGGCCAGCAGTTACACTGAAGCTTTCTTT. It yields the protein CAFRQASSYTEAFF.